The clone carrying this TCR beta chain appeared a few times. The target antigen is unknown. The data are from a study of blood T cells in healthy people across ages. Study in general: Template switching retrieved approximately one barcoded beta molecule for each two T cells.

Study results and limitations: There was a strong correlation between TCR beta diversity and naive T cell percentage. The long-lived group displayed more naive CD4+ cells, plus higher diversity, than the aged donors did. Researchers said unsorted PBMCs prevented a conclusive naive versus antigen-experienced comparison.

A sample-barcoded 5' primer and a J-beta primer mix were used in a second PCR of roughly 7 to 12 cycles. TCRdb fed the 5' RACE reads into MiXCR, producing one record per CDR3 protein. The sample includes 540,000 or so distinct CDR3 sequences, roughly 48% of them seen just once. Between the trimmed V and J ends, which lost 0 bases and 2 bases, there was a span of 9 bases. The CDR3 is 15 residues long. Germline-derived CDR1 and CDR2 are SGHTA and FQGTGA. This receptor was taken from a man aged 80 or over in good health. The source material was blood. The rearrangement uses TRBV7-3 and TRBJ2-3, with D maybe TRBD2 (6 bases). The CDR3 sequence: CASSLTGGDTDTQYF. The CDR3, as DNA: TGTGCCAGCAGCTTAACGGGCGGGGACACAGATACGCAGTATTTT.